The entry below gives a single TCR beta chain sequence along with its context. Antigen unknown. Following RNA extraction, reverse transcription yielded cDNA that acted as the sequencing template. Sequenced by immunoSEQ multiplex PCR; TCRdb stores in-frame clones only, minus some. The table lists some 95,000 clones, 44% of them singletons, with roughly 18% in the top ten. The data are from a study of CD8+ T cells in alopecia areata. The overall study: Treatment comprised oral tofacitinib, 5 to 10 mg twice daily, in treated patients.

The sample's treatment: oral pan-JAK inhibitor, 5-10 mg twice daily. Overall study findings and caveats: Association of baseline CD8+ expansion with response is uncertain owing to one nonresponder. Mice showed TCR sharing more clearly than patients did, possibly owing to HLA. On tofacitinib, scalp clonality and expanded CD8+ clones among top 100 fell significantly.

The sequenced sample was CD8+ T cells sorted from blood, obtained at week 24, from a patient treated with tofacitinib. This TCR was recovered from a human donor with alopecia areata.

The CDR3 is CSVEGVGTGGPDTQYF. CDR3 in DNA: TGCAGCGTTGAAGGGGTAGGGACAGGGGGACCAGATACGCAGTATTTT. The rearrangement joins TRBV29-1 to TRBJ2-3, with 11 positions matching TRBD1. Germline V gene data show CDR1 as SQVTM and CDR2 as ANQGSEA. The J segment lost 4 bases and the V segment lost 1 base, leaving 7 bases of the junction unmatched. This CDR3 has 16 residues.